The subject of this entry is one TCR beta chain. CDR3 length: 14 residues. CDR1 and CDR2 (germline): KGHSH, LQKENI. After removal of 9 bases from V and 10 bases from J, the junction contained 9 bases not matched to a gene. The sample is drawn from a study of blood T cell repertoires in COVID-19. The wider study: Acute-phase and convalescent COVID-19 samples originated in the United States, Italy and Spain. Sample material is recorded as cDNA or gDNA derived from T cells, B-cell-depleted T cells, or PBMCs.

Authors' analysis steps: Estimated nucleated cell counts came from reference gene primer amplification. Produced via immunoSEQ multiplex PCR; TCRdb's table is partial and in-frame only. The D gene and trimming were derived from the DNA, and the V and J assignments and clone size from that table. The sample yields approximately 300,000 clones, 75% to 90% seen once. The gene calls are TRBV18 and TRBJ1-6; TRBD1 matches at 10 bases. Sequencing was carried out using peripheral blood. The TCR was taken from a woman in her 40s with acute or convalescent COVID-19. CDR3 DNA sequence: TGTGCCAGTTGTCCGGGACAGGGGCAATCACCCCTCCACTTT. It yields the protein CASCPGQGQSPLHF.